This T cell receptor (beta chain) is drawn from a study of shared clonotypes between healthy human individuals. Study results and limitations: Of the naive CD4 clonotypes, roughly 5.5% were shared across four donors.

Evenly divided among several immunoSEQ plates was the genomic DNA of each subset. The assay was immunoSEQ multiplex PCR, and TCRdb's table has in-frame clones only and misses some. The table records 950,000 to 1,100,000 clones, more than 60% of them present only once. The CDR3 runs 20 residues. The V and J ends lost 0 bases and 0 bases respectively, with 21 bases between them. Germline V lookup: CDR1 LGHNA, CDR2 YSLEER. To note about this clone: Its specificity is not known.

V gene TRBV4-3 combines with J gene TRBJ2-4; D perhaps matches TRBD2 (5 bases). Input material: memory CD4+ T cells sorted from blood. The sample's subset: CD45RA-negative fraction. The source is a man aged 18-30 years in good health. The CDR3 reads CASSQEFSRVMALAKNIQYF. The CDR3 coding sequence is TGCGCCAGCAGCCAAGAGTTCTCGCGGGTTATGGCGCTAGCCAAAAACATTCAGTACTTC.